This T cell receptor beta chain comes out of a study of cytomegalovirus exposure and HLA in healthy donors. Findings and limits, study-wide: The listing of approximately 160 TCR beta chains classed them as cytomegalovirus-associated. Most TCR beta V segments were productive about 87% or about 30% of the time in an earlier analysis.

PCR involved 60 Vbeta and 13 Jbeta primers. Using immunoSEQ multiplex PCR, the repertoire was profiled, and TCRdb retains in-frame clones only, with some absent. The data contain about 51,000 clones, around 85% of them singletons. On this clone itself: What it binds is unknown.

Germline values: CDR1 SNHLY, CDR2 FYNNEI. This CDR3 is built from 16 residues. Trimming left V 3 bases short and J 4 bases short, with 15 bases between. Sequenced sample: PBMCs. This chain joins TRBV2 and TRBJ2-2, with D possibly matching TRBD1 (6 bases). The source is a boy between 10 and 17 years old in good health and CMV-seropositive. The DNA for the CDR3 is TGTGCCAGCAGTGATTTCGTGGGGGCGAGCACCGGGGAGCTGTTTTTT. Translation gives CASSDFVGASTGELFF.